This TCR beta chain derives from a study of radiotherapy plus CTLA-4 blockade in lung cancer. Study overall: An objective response was seen in roughly 20% of patients, and disease control in 30% to 35%.

Study results and limitations: The authors reported that early blood T cell clone dynamics, with interferon-beta, best predicted response. Tumor-origin TCR clones grew in blood after radiotherapy plus ipilimumab.

Patients had chemo-refractory metastatic non-small-cell lung cancer and received focal radiation plus CTLA-4 blockade that used ipilimumab. As regards this clone: Its target is not known.

The CDR3 extends over 19 amino acids. Germline trimming cut 2 bases from V and 5 bases from J; bases unmatched to any gene: 12. Germline CDR1 SNHLY, CDR2 FYNNEI. Here immunoSEQ multiplex PCR was the method, and the copy in TCRdb shows in-frame clones only, minus some. The sample comprises under 110,000 clones, 70% to 90% of which are singletons, and under 3% rests with the top ten. The receptor's source is a human donor with non-small cell lung cancer that progressed on radiotherapy plus ipilimumab. Some clones in this sample may be carry-over from other donors' samples. Specimen: peripheral blood, collected from a patient treated with radiotherapy plus ipilimumab. The rearrangement joins TRBV2 to TRBJ2-2, with 12 bases that match TRBD2. The chain's CDR3 is CASSEIGLAGWLRTGELFF. The CDR3 region has the DNA TGTGCCAGCAGTGAAATAGGACTAGCGGGGTGGTTGAGGACCGGGGAGCTGTTTTTT.